The 2 T cell receptor beta chains reported below all come from one sample, sequenced in a study of T cells in localized non-small cell lung cancer. Sequenced by immunoSEQ multiplex PCR; TCRdb stores in-frame clones only, minus some. Of around 83,000 clones listed, around 80% are singletons. The input for sequencing was PBMCs, taken before any cancer treatment. The receptors stem from a man between 40 and 75 years old with stage II squamous cell lung carcinoma.

The chain has TRBV6-4 and TRBJ2-1; maybe TRBD2 (6 bases). The CDR3 spans 14 residues. Trimming pared 2 bases from V and 5 bases from J, leaving 10 bases between. Germline CDR1 MRHNA, CDR2 SNTAGT. CDR3 sequence (DNA): TGTGCCAGCAGTGACGTAGCGGCAGACAATGAGCAGTTCTTC. Its translation is CASSDVAADNEQFF.

The chain recombines TRBV5-4 with TRBJ2-3, with 8 bases matching TRBD2. V was pared by 6 bases and J by 2 bases, with 8 bases of the junction left unmatched. In germline, CDR1 is SGHNT, CDR2 YYREEE (reference sequence). The CDR3 has 15 residues. In nucleotides, the CDR3 is TGTGCCAGCACCCCCGGCGGGAGGTACACAGATACGCAGTATTTT. Its translation is CASTPGGRYTDTQYF.